This T cell receptor (beta chain) was sequenced in a study of tumor-infiltrating lymphocytes in oesophageal squamous cell carcinoma. 19 amino acids form the CDR3, both terminal residues included. In the case of this clonotype: This may come from a read error, since a much larger clone is one base off. The limits of the CDR3 on the DNA are not certain, so only TCRdb's listed CDR3 is given.

MiXCR was run by TCRdb on the PCR reads, yielding one entry per CDR3 protein. This table has some 12,000 distinct CDR3 sequences, around 53% appearing once. The sample was esophageal tumor tissue. The chain has TRBV7-5 and TRBJ2-3; the table's D call TRBD1 went unverified against the DNA. TRBV7-5 is designated a pseudogene. This clonotype was sampled from a female donor with esophageal squamous cell carcinoma. CDR3 sequence: CTSVPATSGGTQGTGTQYF.